This TCR beta chain stems from a study of cytomegalovirus exposure and HLA in healthy donors. Study-level results: CMV serostatus stood as the only immune exposure information on hand. Per a prior analysis, the majority of TCR beta V segments were productive roughly 90% or roughly 30% of the time. The study put 150 to 200 TCR beta chains on its list as cytomegalovirus-associated.

With 60 Vbeta and 13 Jbeta primers, the PCR was carried out. In the authors' workflow: Later reanalysis found roughly 80 million unique TCR beta chains, some 10 million of them shared. Only in-frame clones appear in the TCRdb table, and some are missing; sequencing was by immunoSEQ multiplex PCR. That table supplies the V and J calls and clone size; D and trimming were determined from the DNA. This sample has over 45,000 clones, with 65% to 85% found just once. This clone has only a few counts. Antigen: not known. The ends were cut back, 4 bases at V and 0 bases at J, with 7 bases in the middle. Germline CDR1 and CDR2: MNHEY and SMNVEV (reference sequence). The CDR3 spans 13 residues.

The chain has TRBV27 and TRBJ2-7; tentatively, D is TRBD1 (5 bases). Sequencing input: PBMCs. The TCR was taken from a boy aged 5-17 years in good health and CMV-seropositive. CDR3 bases: TGTGCCAGCAGTTCCGACAGCTCCTACGAGCAGTACTTC. Amino acid sequence: CASSSDSSYEQYF.